These T cell receptor beta chains were read from a single sample in a study of shared clonotypes between healthy human individuals. TCRdb keeps only in-frame clones here, not all; method: immunoSEQ multiplex PCR. Of over 850,000 clones listed, 70% to 80% are singletons. Source material: memory CD4+ T cells from PBMCs. These receptors were taken from a man younger than 35 in good health. Some clones in this sample may be carry-over from other donors' samples. Both conserved end residues are part of each CDR3. A D gene is named only where the DNA matches it firmly. Some rows mark clone size as missing; the rest say once, few, many or name a class of expanded clone.

j_call: TRBJ2-5; clone_size: -; d_call: -; v_call: TRBV7-9; cdr3_length: 14; cdr3_nt: TGTGCCAGCAGCTTAGTAACAGTGGCGGAGACCCAGTACTTC; cdr3_aa: CASSLVTVAETQYF
j_call: TRBJ2-5; clone_size: -; d_call: TRBD1; v_call: TRBV6-5; cdr3_length: 15; cdr3_nt: TGTGCCAGCAGACCCCCGGGACAGGGAGGCGAGACCCAGTACTTC; cdr3_aa: CASRPPGQGGETQYF
j_call: TRBJ2-3; clone_size: -; d_call: -; v_call: TRBV9; cdr3_length: 14; cdr3_nt: TGTGCCAGCAGCGTTGGGACTTTCACAGATACGCAGTATTTT; cdr3_aa: CASSVGTFTDTQYF
j_call: TRBJ1-2; clone_size: once; d_call: TRBD1; v_call: TRBV18; cdr3_length: 14; cdr3_nt: TGTGCCAGCTCACCAGGACAGGAGGGCTATGGCTACACCTTC; cdr3_aa: CASSPGQEGYGYTF
j_call: TRBJ2-7; clone_size: once; d_call: -; v_call: TRBV5-1; cdr3_length: 12; cdr3_nt: TGCGCCAGCAGCTCGGAGGGCTACGAGCAGTACTTC; cdr3_aa: CASSSEGYEQYF
j_call: TRBJ1-6; clone_size: many; d_call: -; v_call: TRBV5-1; cdr3_length: 14; cdr3_nt: TGCGCCAGCAGCTTGGGGATCCATAATTCACCCCTCCACTTT; cdr3_aa: CASSLGIHNSPLHF
j_call: TRBJ2-7; clone_size: -; d_call: TRBD1; v_call: TRBV5-1; cdr3_length: 15; cdr3_nt: TGCGCCAGCAGACGTCAGGGGGTAGGTATCTACGAGCAGTACTTC; cdr3_aa: CASRRQGVGIYEQYF
j_call: TRBJ2-1; clone_size: -; d_call: TRBD1; v_call: TRBV28; cdr3_length: 16; cdr3_nt: TGTGCCAGCAGTAACCGGGACAGGGACCTCTCGGATGAGCAGTTCTTC; cdr3_aa: CASSNRDRDLSDEQFF
j_call: TRBJ2-3; clone_size: -; d_call: -; v_call: TRBV18; cdr3_length: 15; cdr3_nt: TGTGCCAGCTCACCGGGACTTTCGAGGTTAGATACGCAGTATTTT; cdr3_aa: CASSPGLSRLDTQYF
j_call: TRBJ2-2; clone_size: few; d_call: -; v_call: TRBV5-1; cdr3_length: 18; cdr3_nt: TGCGCCAGCAGCTTGGCCCTGGTAGCGGCAATGAACACCGGGGAGCTGTTTTTT; cdr3_aa: CASSLALVAAMNTGELFF
j_call: TRBJ1-4; clone_size: -; d_call: -; v_call: TRBV28; cdr3_length: 15; cdr3_nt: TGTGCCAGCAAAACTGGGGGGCGGGTAAATGAAAAACTGTTTTTT; cdr3_aa: CASKTGGRVNEKLFF
j_call: TRBJ2-3; clone_size: -; d_call: -; v_call: TRBV28; cdr3_length: 14; cdr3_nt: TGTGCCAGCAGTTCAAGCCGACAGGTAGGGACGCAGTATTTT; cdr3_aa: CASSSSRQVGTQYF
j_call: TRBJ2-2; clone_size: -; d_call: -; v_call: TRBV15; cdr3_length: 16; cdr3_nt: TGTGCCACCAGCAGAAGGGGCAGGACGAACACCGGGGAGCTGTTTTTT; cdr3_aa: CATSRRGRTNTGELFF
j_call: TRBJ1-4; clone_size: once; d_call: -; v_call: TRBV5-1; cdr3_length: 15; cdr3_nt: TGCGCCAGCAGCTTGGGCCCTCGGCAGGGGGAAAAACTGTTTTTT; cdr3_aa: CASSLGPRQGEKLFF
j_call: TRBJ2-3; clone_size: -; d_call: -; v_call: TRBV7-2; cdr3_length: 13; cdr3_nt: TGTGCCAGCAGCTTAGACGGCACAGATACGCAGTATTTT; cdr3_aa: CASSLDGTDTQYF